This TCR beta chain came from a study of TIL therapy for anti-PD-1-resistant metastatic lung cancer. As for time point: pre-treatment sample, taken before nivolumab and TIL therapy. This CDR3 has 14 amino acids. The ends were cut back, 2 bases at V and 0 bases at J, with 6 bases in the middle. Germline loops: CDR1 SGDLS, CDR2 YYNGEE. The libraries were made with immunoSEQ v3. The method was immunoSEQ multiplex PCR; TCRdb's version includes in-frame clones alone and lacks a portion of them. The repertoire includes about 21,000 clones, about 71% of them detected once, and around 1.8% sits in the top ten.

Sequenced here: blood, sampled at baseline. This sequence joins TRBV9 and TRBJ2-1; D is unclear. The clonotype comes from a person between 25 and 80 years old with non-small cell lung cancer. The CDR3 DNA reads TGTGCCAGCAGCGTGCTGAGCTCCTACAATGAGCAGTTCTTC. This gives the protein CASSVLSSYNEQFF.